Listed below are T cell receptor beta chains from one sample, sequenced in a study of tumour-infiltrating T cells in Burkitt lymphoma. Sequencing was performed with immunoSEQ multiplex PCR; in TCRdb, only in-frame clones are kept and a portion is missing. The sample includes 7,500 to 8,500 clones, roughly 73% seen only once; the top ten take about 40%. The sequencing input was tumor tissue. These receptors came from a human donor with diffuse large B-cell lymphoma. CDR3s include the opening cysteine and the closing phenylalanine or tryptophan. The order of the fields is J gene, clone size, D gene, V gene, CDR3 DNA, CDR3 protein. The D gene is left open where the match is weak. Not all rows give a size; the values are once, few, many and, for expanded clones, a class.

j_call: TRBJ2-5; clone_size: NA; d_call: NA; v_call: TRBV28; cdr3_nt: TGTGCCAGCAGTTTTGATGTGGGGGGAGGAGAGACCCAGTACTTC; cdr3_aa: CASSFDVGGGETQYF
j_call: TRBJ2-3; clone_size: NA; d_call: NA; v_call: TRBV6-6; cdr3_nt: TGTGCCAGCAATGAGGGGTACACAGATACGCAGTATTTT; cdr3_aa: CASNEGYTDTQYF
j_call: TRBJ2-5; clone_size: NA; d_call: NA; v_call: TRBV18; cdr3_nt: TGTGCCAGCTCACCTCAGACCCTCGCGGAGACCCAGTACTTC; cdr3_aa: CASSPQTLAETQYF
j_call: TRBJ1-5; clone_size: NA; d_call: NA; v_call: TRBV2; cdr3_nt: TGTGCCAGCAGGGATGACAATCAGCCCCAGCATTTT; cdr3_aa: CASRDDNQPQHF
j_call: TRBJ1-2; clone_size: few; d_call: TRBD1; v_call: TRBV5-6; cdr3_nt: TGTGCCAGCAGCTTCAGGGACAGGGCGGGCTACACCTTC; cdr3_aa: CASSFRDRAGYTF
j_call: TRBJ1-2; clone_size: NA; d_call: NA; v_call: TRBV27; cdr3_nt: TGTGCCAGCAGTTCCTACGGAGACTATGGCTACACCTTC; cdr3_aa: CASSSYGDYGYTF
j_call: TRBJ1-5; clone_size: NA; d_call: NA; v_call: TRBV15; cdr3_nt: TGTGCCACCAGCAGAGATAATTGGTATCAGCCCCAGCATTTT; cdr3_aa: CATSRDNWYQPQHF
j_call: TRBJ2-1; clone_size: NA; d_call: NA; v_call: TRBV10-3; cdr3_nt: TGTGCCACAAGTCCGAGCTCCTACAATGAGCAGTTCTTC; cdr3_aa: CATSPSSYNEQFF
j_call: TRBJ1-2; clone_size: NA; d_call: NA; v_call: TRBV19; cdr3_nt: TGTGCCAGTAGTAAAGGGACATCGCGAATAGGCTACACCTTC; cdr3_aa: CASSKGTSRIGYTF
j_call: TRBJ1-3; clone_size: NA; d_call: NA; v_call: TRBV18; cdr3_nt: TGTGCCAGCTCACCATCCGGAGCTGGAAACACCATATATTTT; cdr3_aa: CASSPSGAGNTIYF
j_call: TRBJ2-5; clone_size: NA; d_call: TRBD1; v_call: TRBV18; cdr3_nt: TGTGCCAGCTCACCAAGTTCCCCGGGGACAGGAGAGACCCAGTACTTC; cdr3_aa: CASSPSSPGTGETQYF
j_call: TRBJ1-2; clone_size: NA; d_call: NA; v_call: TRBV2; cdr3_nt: TGTGCCAACCAGAGGGACCTTAACTATGGCTACACCTTC; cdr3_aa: CANQRDLNYGYTF
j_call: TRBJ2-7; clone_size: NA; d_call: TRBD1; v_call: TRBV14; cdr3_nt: TGTGCCAGCAGCCAAGCTCTCCCGGGACAGGGATCCTACGAGCAGTACTTC; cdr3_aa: CASSQALPGQGSYEQYF
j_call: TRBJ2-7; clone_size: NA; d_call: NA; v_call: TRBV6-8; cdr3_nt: TGTGCCAGCAGAGGTTGGAGAACTTACGAGCAGTACTTC; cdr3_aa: CASRGWRTYEQYF
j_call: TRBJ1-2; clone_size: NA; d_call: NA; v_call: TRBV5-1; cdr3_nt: TGCGCCAGCAGCTTGAGTGACGTAGCCTATGGCTACACCTTC; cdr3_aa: CASSLSDVAYGYTF
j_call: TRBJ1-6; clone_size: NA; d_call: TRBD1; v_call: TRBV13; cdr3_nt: TGTGCCAGCCGGACAGGGGCCGTATTGTCACCCCTCCACTTT; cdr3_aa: CASRTGAVLSPLHF
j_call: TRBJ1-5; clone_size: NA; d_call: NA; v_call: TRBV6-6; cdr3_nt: TGTGCCAGCAGTCATTTGTATCAGCCCCAGCATTTT; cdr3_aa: CASSHLYQPQHF
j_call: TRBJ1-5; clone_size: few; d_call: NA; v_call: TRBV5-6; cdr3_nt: TGTGCCAGCAGCGTCGACAGCCGCCGCAATCAGCCCCAGCATTTT; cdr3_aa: CASSVDSRRNQPQHF
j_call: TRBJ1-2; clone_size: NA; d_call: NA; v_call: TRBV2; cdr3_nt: TGTGCCAGCAGTGATGCGGCAGGCTATGGCTACACCTTC; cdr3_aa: CASSDAAGYGYTF
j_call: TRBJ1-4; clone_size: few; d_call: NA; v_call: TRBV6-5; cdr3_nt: TGTGCCAGCGGACCGTTAGGGGCAACTAATGAAAAACTGTTTTTT; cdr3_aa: CASGPLGATNEKLFF
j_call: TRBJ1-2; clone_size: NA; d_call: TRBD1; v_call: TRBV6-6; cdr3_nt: TGTGCCAGCAGTTCCAGACAGGGGAAGGACTATGGCTACACCTTC; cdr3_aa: CASSSRQGKDYGYTF
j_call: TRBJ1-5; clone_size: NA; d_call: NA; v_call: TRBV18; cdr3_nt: TGTGCCAGCTCAGACTCCGGGATCTCATCCCAGCATTTT; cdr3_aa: CASSDSGISSQHF
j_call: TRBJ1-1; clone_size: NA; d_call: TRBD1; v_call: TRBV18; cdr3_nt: TGTGCCAGCTCAATCCGGACAGGGCCTGACACTGAAGCTTTCTTT; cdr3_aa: CASSIRTGPDTEAFF
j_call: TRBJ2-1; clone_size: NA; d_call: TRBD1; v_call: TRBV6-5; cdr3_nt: TGTGCCAGCAGACCCGACAGGGGCCCCTACAATGAGCAGTTCTTC; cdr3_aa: CASRPDRGPYNEQFF
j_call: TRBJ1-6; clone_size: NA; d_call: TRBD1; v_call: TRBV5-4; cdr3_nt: TGTGCCAGCAGCGCTAAGGACAGGGTTTCACCCCTCCACTTT; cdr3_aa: CASSAKDRVSPLHF
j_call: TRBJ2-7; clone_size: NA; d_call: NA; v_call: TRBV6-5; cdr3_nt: TGTGCCAGCAGTTACTCAGGCCCCTCTAACGAGCAGTACTTC; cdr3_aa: CASSYSGPSNEQYF
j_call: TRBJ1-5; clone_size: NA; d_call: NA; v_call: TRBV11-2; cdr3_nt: TGTGCCAGCAGCATCACCAATAGCAATCAGCCCCAGCATTTT; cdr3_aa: CASSITNSNQPQHF
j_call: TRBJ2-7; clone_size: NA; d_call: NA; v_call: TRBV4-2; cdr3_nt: TGTGCCAGCAGCCAAGGGAGGGGGACCTACGAGCAGTACTTC; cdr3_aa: CASSQGRGTYEQYF
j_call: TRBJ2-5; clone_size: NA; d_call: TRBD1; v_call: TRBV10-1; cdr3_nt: TGCGCCAGCTCTGACAGGGGTGTTGAGACCCAGTACTTC; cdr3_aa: CASSDRGVETQYF
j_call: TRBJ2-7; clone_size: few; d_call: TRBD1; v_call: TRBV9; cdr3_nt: TGTGCCAGCAGCGACGACAGGGAAACTGACGAGCAGTACTTC; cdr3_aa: CASSDDRETDEQYF
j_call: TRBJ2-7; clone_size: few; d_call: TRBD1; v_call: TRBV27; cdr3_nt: TGTGCCAGCAAAACTTCGACAGGGACCTACGAGCAGTACTTC; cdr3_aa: CASKTSTGTYEQYF
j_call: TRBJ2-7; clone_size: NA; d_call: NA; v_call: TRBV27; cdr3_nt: TGTGCCAGCAGCGACAGTAAAGGCTACGAGCAGTACTTC; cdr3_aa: CASSDSKGYEQYF
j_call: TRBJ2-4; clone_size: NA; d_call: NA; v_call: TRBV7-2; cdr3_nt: TGTGCCAGCAGCTTAGGGGGGGTTATGCTAAACATTCAGTACTTC; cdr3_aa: CASSLGGVMLNIQYF
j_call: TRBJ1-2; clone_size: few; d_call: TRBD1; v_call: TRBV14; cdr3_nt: TGTGCCAGCAGCCCGGGACAGAACTATGGCTACACCTTC; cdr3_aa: CASSPGQNYGYTF
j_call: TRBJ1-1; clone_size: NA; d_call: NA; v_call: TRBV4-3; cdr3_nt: TGCGCCAGCAGCGGGGGTTTGGGGAACACTGAAGCTTTCTTT; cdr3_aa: CASSGGLGNTEAFF
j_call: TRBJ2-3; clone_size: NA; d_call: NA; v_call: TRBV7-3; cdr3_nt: TGTGCCAGCAGCTCCGGACTCTTCACAGATACGCAGTATTTT; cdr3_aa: CASSSGLFTDTQYF
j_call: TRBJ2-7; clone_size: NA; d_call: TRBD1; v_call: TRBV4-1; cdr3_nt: TGCGCCAGCAGCCAGGGACAGGGCCCAAGGAACGAGCAGTACTTC; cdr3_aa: CASSQGQGPRNEQYF
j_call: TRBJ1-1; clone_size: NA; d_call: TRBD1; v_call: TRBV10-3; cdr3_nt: TGTGCCACCCAGGGGGAACTTACTGAAGCTTTCTTT; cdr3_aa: CATQGELTEAFF
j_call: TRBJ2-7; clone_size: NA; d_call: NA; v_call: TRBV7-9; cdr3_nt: TGTGCCAGCAGCTTATTTGGGGGTCTCTCCTACGAGCAGTACTTC; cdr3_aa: CASSLFGGLSYEQYF
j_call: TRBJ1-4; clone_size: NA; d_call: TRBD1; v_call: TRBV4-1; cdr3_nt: TGCGCCAGCAGCCGAGGTCTGGGACAGGGGAATGAAAAACTGTTTTTT; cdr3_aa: CASSRGLGQGNEKLFF
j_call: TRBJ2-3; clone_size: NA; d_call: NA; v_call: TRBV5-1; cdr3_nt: TGCGCCAGCAGCTTGGCCAGGGGAGGAGATACGCAGTATTTT; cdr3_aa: CASSLARGGDTQYF
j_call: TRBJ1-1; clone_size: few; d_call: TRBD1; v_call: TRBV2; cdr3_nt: TGTGCCACTCGGACAGGGATTCCCCCCGAAGCTTTCTTT; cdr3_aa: CATRTGIPPEAFF
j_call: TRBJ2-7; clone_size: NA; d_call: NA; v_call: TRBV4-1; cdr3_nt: TGCGCCAGCAGCCGAAGATCAGGGACCGAGCAGTACTTC; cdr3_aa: CASSRRSGTEQYF
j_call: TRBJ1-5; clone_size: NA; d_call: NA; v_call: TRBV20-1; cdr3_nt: TGCAGTGCAGAAGACTTGGGAGCCCAGCATTTT; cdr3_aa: CSAEDLGAQHF
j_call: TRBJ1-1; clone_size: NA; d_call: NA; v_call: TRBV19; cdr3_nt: TGTGCCAGTAGTAAGCGCGGCATCCCCCACTCAGCTTTCTTT; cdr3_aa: CASSKRGIPHSAFF
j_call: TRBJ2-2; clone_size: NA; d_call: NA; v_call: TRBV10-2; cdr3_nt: TGCGCCAGCATCTCTCCCGGGACAGGGATGAGGCTTAGCGGGAAGCTGTTTTTT; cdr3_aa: CASISPGTGMRLSGKLFF
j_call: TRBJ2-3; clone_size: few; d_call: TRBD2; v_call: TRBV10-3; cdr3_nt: TGTGCCATCAGTGAGAATCTAGCGGGGAGTCCAGATACGCAGTATTTT; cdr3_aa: CAISENLAGSPDTQYF
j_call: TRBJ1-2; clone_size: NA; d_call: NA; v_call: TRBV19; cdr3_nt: TGTGCCAGTAGGGCAGACAATTTGGGTGGCTACACCTTC; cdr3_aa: CASRADNLGGYTF
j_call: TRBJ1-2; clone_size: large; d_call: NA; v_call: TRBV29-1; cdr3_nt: TGCAGCGTTGAAAAAGAAGGTGGCTACACCTTC; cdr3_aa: CSVEKEGGYTF
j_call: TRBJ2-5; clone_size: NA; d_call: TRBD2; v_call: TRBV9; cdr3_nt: TGTGCCAGCAGCCCCGGACTAGCGGGGGGCATCCAAGAGACCCAGTACTTC; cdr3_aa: CASSPGLAGGIQETQYF